The rows below give T cell receptor beta chains drawn from one sample of a study of blood T cell repertoires in COVID-19. Libraries were prepared by immunoSEQ multiplex PCR; TCRdb keeps only in-frame clonotypes and omits some of them. The table has 100,000 to 150,000 clones, roughly 72% seen once. Sequencing was performed on peripheral blood. These receptors were collected from a man in his sixties with acute or convalescent COVID-19. CDR3s include the opening cysteine and the closing phenylalanine or tryptophan. D genes are given only for firm matches. Size tells how often a clone was seen (once, few, many) or the class of an expanded clone, and some rows leave it out.

clone_size j_call v_call d_call cdr3_aa cdr3_nt
. TRBJ1-2 TRBV3-1/TRBV3-2 . CASSPHRGGYTF TGTGCCAGCAGCCCCCATAGGGGGGGCTACACCTTC
. TRBJ2-7 TRBV5-1 TRBD2 CASSLGVLAGDEEQYF TGCGCCAGCAGCTTGGGGGTACTAGCGGGCGATGAGGAGCAGTACTTC
. TRBJ2-2 TRBV3-1/TRBV3-2 . CASSQGALTGELFF TGTGCCAGCAGCCAAGGGGCCCTCACCGGGGAGCTGTTTTTT
. TRBJ2-1 TRBV5-1 TRBD1 CASSLAGGRYNEQFF TGCGCCAGCAGCTTGGCAGGGGGCCGCTACAATGAGCAGTTCTTC
. TRBJ1-5 TRBV29-1 TRBD1 CSVDIFGQGNQPQHF TGCAGCGTTGATATCTTTGGACAGGGCAATCAGCCCCAGCATTTT
. TRBJ2-3 TRBV2 TRBD2 CASRDLGLADLRNTQYF TGTGCCAGCAGGGACCTGGGACTAGCGGATCTAAGGAATACGCAGTATTTT
few TRBJ2-7 TRBV7-8 TRBD1 CASSLPYGQVDYEQYF TGTGCCAGCAGTTTACCCTACGGACAGGTGGACTACGAGCAGTACTTC
. TRBJ2-2 TRBV9 . CASSEFGTPFGGTGELFF TGTGCCAGCAGCGAATTCGGGACTCCCTTCGGGGGCACCGGGGAGCTGTTTTTT
. TRBJ1-4 TRBV20-1 TRBD1 CSASGDRGEKLFF TGCAGTGCTAGTGGGGACAGGGGAGAAAAACTGTTTTTT
once TRBJ2-1 TRBV9 TRBD2 CASSVQGLAGGNEQFF TGTGCCAGCAGCGTACAGGGACTAGCGGGAGGTAATGAGCAGTTCTTC
. TRBJ2-7 TRBV6-5 TRBD2 CASRTSGIYEQYF TGTGCCAGCAGGACTAGCGGGATCTACGAGCAGTACTTC
. TRBJ1-6 TRBV6-6 . CASTVGGSSYNSPLHF TGTGCCAGCACGGTCGGGGGGAGCTCCTATAATTCACCCCTCCACTTT
. TRBJ1-5 TRBV19 TRBD1 CATEPGGGSNQPQHF TGTGCCACCGAACCAGGGGGTGGTAGCAATCAGCCCCAGCATTTT
. TRBJ2-5 TRBV7-6 TRBD2 CASSLIGGADQETQYF TGTGCCAGCAGCTTAATCGGGGGGGCCGATCAAGAGACCCAGTACTTC
once TRBJ2-3 TRBV5-1 TRBD1 CASSLVRGRGDTQYF TGCGCCAGCAGCTTGGTCAGGGGGCGAGGAGATACGCAGTATTTT
. TRBJ1-1 TRBV30 . CAWSGLHGASLKTEAFF TGTGCCTGGAGTGGACTCCATGGGGCGTCTTTAAAGACTGAAGCTTTCTTT